The next 6 T cell receptor beta chains were all read from a single sample in a study of cytomegalovirus exposure and HLA in healthy donors. Both 60 Vbeta primers and 13 Jbeta primers went into the PCR. The repertoire was sequenced with immunoSEQ multiplex PCR; TCRdb's copy has only in-frame clones and lacks some. This table has 100,000 to 150,000 clones, roughly 74% appearing once. What was sequenced was PBMCs. The origin of the receptors is a man aged 40-49 years in good health and CMV-seronegative.

This clone was seen a few times. This chain joins TRBV7-6 and TRBJ2-5, with no clear D. Germline-derived CDR1 and CDR2 are SGHVS and FNYEAQ. The CDR3 contains 14 residues. V was trimmed by 1 base and J by 3 bases, leaving 9 bases between them. CDR3 bases: TGTGCCAGCAGCTTAGGGCTGTTAAAAGAGACCCAGTACTTC. Translating it yields CASSLGLLKETQYF.

CDR3 sequence: CASSFAPRTAEQYF. The CDR3 DNA reads TGTGCCAGCAGCTTCGCCCCCCGGACAGCTGAGCAGTACTTC. This sequence joins TRBV7-8 and TRBJ2-7; possibly TRBD1 for D (6 bases). Germline CDR1 reads SGHVS; CDR2 reads FQNEAQ. V shed 3 bases and J shed 7 bases, with 16 bases lying between them. CDR3 length: 14 residues.

The chain joins TRBV6-1 to TRBJ1-1; D possibly corresponds to TRBD1 (6 bases). Germline V lookup: CDR1 MNHNS, CDR2 SASEGT. The CDR3 has 14 residues. Trimming shortened V by 6 bases and J by 2 bases, and 13 bases separated the two germline ends. The CDR3 bases are TGTGCCAGCAGACAGGGACAAGCTAACACTGAAGCTTTCTTT. It encodes CASRQGQANTEAFF.

V and J are TRBV13 and TRBJ2-7; 7 bases match TRBD2. CDR1 and CDR2 from the germline V gene are PRHDT and FYEKMQ (reference sequence). The CDR3 has 15 residues. Losses at the gene ends were 2 bases for V and 5 bases for J; bases not matched to a gene: 9. In nucleotides, the CDR3 is TGTGCCAGCAGCTTAATACGGGGACTAACCCACGAGCAGTACTTC. Encoded protein: CASSLIRGLTHEQYF.

The rearrangement links TRBV30 to TRBJ1-1, with 7 bases lining up with TRBD1. CDR1 is GTSNPN, CDR2 SVGIG, per germline (reference sequence). The CDR3 length is 13 residues. Losses at the gene ends were 3 bases for V and 1 base for J; bases not matched to a gene: 2. CDR3 sequence: CAWRRTGNTEAFF. CDR3 coding DNA: TGTGCCTGGAGACGGACAGGGAACACTGAAGCTTTCTTT.

This clone was observed a few times. In DNA, the CDR3 is TGTGCCAGCAGCTCCGGCGGACAGGGGATCTCTGGAAACACCATATATTTT. Protein product: CASSSGGQGISGNTIYF. The J gene is TRBJ1-3, the V gene TRBV7-2; 9 bases map to TRBD1. The CDR3 extends over 17 amino acids. Germline CDR1 and CDR2: SGHTA and FQGNSA. Germline trimming cut 4 bases from V and 0 bases from J; bases unmatched to any gene: 7.